This is a list of T cell receptor beta chains from one sample in a study of T-cell memory formation after mild COVID-19. MiXCR, applied by TCRdb to the 5' RACE reads, yields one record per CDR3 protein. The data show 210,000 or so distinct CDR3 sequences, roughly a tenth seen once. Sequenced input: PBMCs or a T cell subset sorted from them (not recorded which). These receptor sequences come from a man younger than 35 who had mild COVID-19 (a few samples of this study predate the infection). Cell type and time point are not known. CDR3s include the opening cysteine and the closing phenylalanine or tryptophan.

J: TRBJ1-2; V: TRBV7-9; CDR3: CASSSRGGLNPLGYTF
J: TRBJ2-1; V: TRBV12-3/TRBV12-4; CDR3: CASRLGGLDEQFF
J: TRBJ2-5; V: TRBV12-3/TRBV12-4; CDR3: CASSFTGGQETQYF
J: TRBJ1-6; V: TRBV18; CDR3: CASSLQDRVSTLHF
J: TRBJ2-5; V: TRBV10-2; CDR3: CASSVGEMETQYF
J: TRBJ1-5; V: TRBV4-1; CDR3: CASSSRYPGQGNQPQHF
J: TRBJ2-5; V: TRBV5-1; CDR3: CASSLGLAGYQETQYF
J: TRBJ2-3; V: TRBV6-5; CDR3: CASSRLHTQYF
J: TRBJ2-3; V: TRBV5-1; CDR3: CASSRDSGGTDTQYF
J: TRBJ2-2; V: TRBV27; CDR3: CASRLAGSSTGELFF
J: TRBJ1-4; V: TRBV20-1; CDR3: CSARGQGWEKLFF
J: TRBJ1-2; V: TRBV5-4; CDR3: CASSRPGDEGYTF
J: TRBJ2-3; V: TRBV2; CDR3: CASSVYLDTQYF
J: TRBJ2-2; V: TRBV5-1; CDR3: CASSLESQRFGELFF
J: TRBJ1-2; V: TRBV20-1; CDR3: CSARPRTGYEGYTF
J: TRBJ2-7; V: TRBV3-1; CDR3: CASSPWDRTYEQYF
J: TRBJ2-5; V: TRBV18; CDR3: CASQETSEETQYF
J: TRBJ2-5; V: TRBV10-3; CDR3: CAISPSAGTQYF
J: TRBJ2-3; V: TRBV3-2; CDR3: CASSPRDGSTDTQYF
J: TRBJ1-1; V: TRBV20-1; CDR3: CSASPVGTEAFF
J: TRBJ2-2; V: TRBV4-3; CDR3: CASSLLTGAVSGELFF
J: TRBJ2-3; V: TRBV6-2/TRBV6-3; CDR3: CASSYRIAGYGDTQYF
J: TRBJ2-1; V: TRBV7-6; CDR3: CASSSISGGSNNEQFF
J: TRBJ1-6; V: TRBV11-2; CDR3: CASSFPPSPLHF
J: TRBJ2-7; V: TRBV16; CDR3: CASSQNRDIGEQYF
J: TRBJ2-3; V: TRBV7-2; CDR3: CASSLGGVAGSRDTQYF
J: TRBJ2-3; V: TRBV29-1; CDR3: CSVRPGNTQYF
J: TRBJ1-2; V: TRBV12-3/TRBV12-4; CDR3: CASGQNYGYTF
J: TRBJ1-5; V: TRBV10-3; CDR3: CATTEGNQPQHF
J: TRBJ2-2; V: TRBV19; CDR3: CASSIGGQGAGELFF
J: TRBJ2-5; V: TRBV7-6; CDR3: CASSAGQKETQYF
J: TRBJ2-3; V: TRBV4-3; CDR3: CASSQDHGTDTQYF
J: TRBJ1-6; V: TRBV6-5; CDR3: CATTAGVFASPLHF
J: TRBJ2-2; V: TRBV5-5; CDR3: CASSRRGGWELFF
J: TRBJ2-2; V: TRBV7-6; CDR3: CASSLLAGAGTGELFF
J: TRBJ2-3; V: TRBV21-1; CDR3: CASSTPKRAGPSTDTQYF
J: TRBJ2-5; V: TRBV5-1; CDR3: CASSSPDRPPETQYF
J: TRBJ2-4; V: TRBV3-1; CDR3: CASKREGAGNIQYF
J: TRBJ2-2; V: TRBV29-1; CDR3: CSVGQPNTGELFF
J: TRBJ2-5; V: TRBV7-2; CDR3: CASSSPQGDRTSETQYF
J: TRBJ1-6; V: TRBV7-9; CDR3: CASSLLDRGNSPLHF
J: TRBJ2-7; V: TRBV6-5; CDR3: CASTRPGGWEQYF
J: TRBJ1-4; V: TRBV10-3; CDR3: CAISGSRGEKLFF
J: TRBJ1-5; V: TRBV7-2; CDR3: CASSLPNQPQHF
J: TRBJ1-3; V: TRBV9; CDR3: CASSPWTAPGNTIYF
J: TRBJ1-2; V: TRBV20-1; CDR3: CSARRSGVGGYTF
J: TRBJ2-2; V: TRBV2; CDR3: CASSEVGLAAAGELFF
J: TRBJ2-5; V: TRBV7-9; CDR3: CASSPPRGGETQYF
J: TRBJ2-3; V: TRBV3-1; CDR3: CASSQGETSGLSTDTQYF
J: TRBJ1-6; V: TRBV5-1; CDR3: CASSPGDIGNSPLHF
J: TRBJ2-1; V: TRBV7-2; CDR3: CASSSTSGGVEQFF
J: TRBJ1-2; V: TRBV15; CDR3: CATSPLGQGTNYYGYTF
J: TRBJ2-1; V: TRBV6-4; CDR3: CASSEGLGYNEQFF